A single sample gave rise to the 5 T cell receptor beta chains below, sequenced in a study of shared clonotypes between healthy human individuals. Repertoires were generated with immunoSEQ multiplex PCR, while TCRdb's copy carries only in-frame clones and drops some. This sample has 1.5 million to 2.5 million clones, with roughly 94% found just once. Terminally differentiated effector memory CD45RA+ cells were left out of the naive CD8 fraction, which was CD45RO-negative and positively selected for CCR7. Material for sequencing was naive CD8+ T cells sorted from blood. The receptor set was obtained from a young man in good health.

CDR3 loop: CASSLVRTSGIVNEQFF. The CDR3 nucleotides are TGTGCCAGCAGCTTAGTTAGGACTAGCGGGATCGTGAATGAGCAGTTCTTC. The chain is built from TRBV7-9 and TRBJ2-1; 12 nucleotides match TRBD2. The CDR3 totals 17 residues. V lost 1 base, J lost 7 bases, and 8 bases stayed unmatched. Germline CDR1 and CDR2: SEHNR and FQNEAQ (reference sequence).

The V call is TRBV11-3, the J call TRBJ2-7; D possibly corresponds to TRBD2 (7 bases). There are 14 residues in the CDR3. CDR1 SGHNT and CDR2 YENEEA come from the germline V gene. The ends were cut back, 11 bases at V and 3 bases at J, with 20 bases in the middle. The CDR3 DNA is TGTGCCGGGGGGGGCACTACGTTCCACTACGAGCAGTACTTC. Its protein product is CAGGGTTFHYEQYF.

A single count supports this clone. This chain connects TRBV29-1 to TRBJ2-2; possibly TRBD1 for D (6 bases). The V end was cut by 6 bases, the J end by 0 bases, with 11 bases between. The CDR3 loop spans 14 amino acids. CDR1 is SQVTM and CDR2 is ANQGSEA in the germline V gene. CDR3 sequence: CSVGRTANTGELFF. CDR3 bases: TGCAGCGTGGGTAGGACAGCGAACACCGGGGAGCTGTTTTTT.

The chain has TRBV28 and TRBJ2-6; D is unclear. The germline V and J ends were trimmed by 4 bases and 0 bases, with 13 bases remaining between them. This CDR3 is built from 17 residues. Germline CDR1 MDHEN, CDR2 SYDVKM. The CDR3 is CASSSSASGSGANVLTF. The DNA of the CDR3 is TGTGCCAGCAGTTCAAGTGCGAGTGGCTCTGGGGCCAACGTCCTGACTTTC.

About this clone itself: Different DNA sequences within this sample yield the same CDR3. The V call is TRBV4-3, the J call TRBJ2-1; D might be TRBD1 (5 bases). From germline, CDR1 is LGHNA and CDR2 YSLEER. V lost 1 base to trimming and J lost 1 base, with 8 bases between them. The CDR3 runs 15 residues. CDR3 sequence reads: CASSQGDSSYNEQFF. The CDR3 coding sequence is TGCGCCAGCAGCCAAGGTGACAGTTCCTACAATGAGCAGTTCTTC.